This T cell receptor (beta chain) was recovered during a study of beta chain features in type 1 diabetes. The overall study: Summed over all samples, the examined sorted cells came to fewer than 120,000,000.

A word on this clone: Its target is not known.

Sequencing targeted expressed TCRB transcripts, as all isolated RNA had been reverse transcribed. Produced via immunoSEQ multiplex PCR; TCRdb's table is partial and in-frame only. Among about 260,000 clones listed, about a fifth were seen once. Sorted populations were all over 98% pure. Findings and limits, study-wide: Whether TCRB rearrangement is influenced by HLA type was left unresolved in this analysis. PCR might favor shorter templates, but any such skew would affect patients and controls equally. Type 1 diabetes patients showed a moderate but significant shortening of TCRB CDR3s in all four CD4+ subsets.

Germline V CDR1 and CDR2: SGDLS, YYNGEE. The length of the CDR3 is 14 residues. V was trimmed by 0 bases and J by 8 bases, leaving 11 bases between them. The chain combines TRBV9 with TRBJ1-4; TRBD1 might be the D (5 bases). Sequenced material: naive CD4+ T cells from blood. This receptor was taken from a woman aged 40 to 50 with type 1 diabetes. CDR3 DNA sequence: TGTGCCAGCAGCGTAGAGGGACTGGGAGAAAAACTGTTTTTT. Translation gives CASSVEGLGEKLFF.